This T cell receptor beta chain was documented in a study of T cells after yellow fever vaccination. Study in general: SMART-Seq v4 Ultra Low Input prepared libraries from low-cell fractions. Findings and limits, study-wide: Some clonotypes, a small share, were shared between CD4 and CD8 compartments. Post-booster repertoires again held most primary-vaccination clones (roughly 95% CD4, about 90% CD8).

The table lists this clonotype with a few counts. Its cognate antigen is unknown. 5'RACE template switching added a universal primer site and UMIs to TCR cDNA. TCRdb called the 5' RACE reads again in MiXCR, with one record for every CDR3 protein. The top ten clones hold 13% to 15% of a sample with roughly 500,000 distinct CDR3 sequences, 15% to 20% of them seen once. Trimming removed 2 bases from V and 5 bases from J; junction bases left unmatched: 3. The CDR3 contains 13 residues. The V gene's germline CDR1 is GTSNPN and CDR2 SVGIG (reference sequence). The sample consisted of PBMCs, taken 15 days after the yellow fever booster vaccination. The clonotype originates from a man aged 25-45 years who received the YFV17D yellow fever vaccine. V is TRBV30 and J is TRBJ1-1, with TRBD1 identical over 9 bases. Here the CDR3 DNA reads TGTGCCTGGAGTCAGGACAGGGGAACTGAAGCTTTCTTT. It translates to CAWSQDRGTEAFF. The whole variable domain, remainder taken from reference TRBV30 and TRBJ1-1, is SQTIHQWPATLVQPVGSPLSLECTVEGTSNPNLYWYRQAAGRGLQLLFYSVGIGQISSEVPQNLSASRPQDRQFILSSKKLLLSDSGFYLCAWSQDRGTEAFFGQGTRLTVV.